Listed below are T cell receptor beta chains from one sample, sequenced in a study of T cell repertoires in cytomegalovirus infection. TCRdb reprocessed the reads with MiXCR, giving one entry per CDR3 protein. The table has around 300,000 distinct CDR3 sequences, around 9.5% seen once. Sequencing used PBMCs. These receptors all come from a human donor in good health (CMV status not recorded). Some clones in this sample may be carry-over from other donors' samples. CDR3s include the opening cysteine and the closing phenylalanine or tryptophan. A D gene is named only where the DNA matches it firmly. Only some rows state a clone size, as once, few, many or a class for expanded clones.

TRBV12-3/TRBV12-4	few	TRBJ1-2	-	14	CASHRRGAGQGYTF	TGTGCCAGTCACCGCAGGGGCGCCGGACAGGGCTACACCTTC
TRBV4-3	few	TRBJ1-5	-	16	CASSQDAGNRNQPQHF	TGCGCCAGCAGCCAAGACGCCGGGAATCGCAATCAGCCCCAGCATTTT
TRBV20-1	few	TRBJ2-3	-	14	CSARETYYLDTQYF	TGCAGTGCTAGAGAGACTTACTACTTAGATACGCAGTATTTT
TRBV9	few	TRBJ2-1	TRBD2	15	CASSRREAGGNEQFF	TGTGCCAGCAGCCGAAGAGAAGCGGGAGGGAATGAGCAGTTCTTC
TRBV25-1	-	TRBJ2-7	-	13	CASSLGNGYEQYF	TGTGCCAGCAGTTTGGGGAATGGATACGAGCAGTACTTC
TRBV27	few	TRBJ2-7	TRBD1	14	CASTNRGPTYEQYF	TGTGCCAGCACCAACAGGGGTCCAACCTACGAGCAGTACTTC
TRBV7-9	few	TRBJ2-7	-	13	CASSLWIGDEQYF	TGTGCCAGCAGCTTATGGATAGGGGACGAGCAGTACTTC
TRBV10-3	-	TRBJ2-1	TRBD2	17	CAISETSGRATYNEQFF	TGTGCCATCAGTGAAACGAGCGGGAGGGCCACGTACAATGAGCAGTTCTTC
TRBV12-3/TRBV12-4	many	TRBJ2-1	-	11	CASSLGIEQFF	TGTGCCAGCAGTTTAGGTATTGAGCAGTTCTTC
TRBV7-9	many	TRBJ1-5	-	12	CASSYGDQPQHF	TGTGCCAGCAGCTACGGGGATCAGCCCCAGCATTTT
TRBV6-2/TRBV6-3	many	TRBJ2-7	-	20	CASSYTLYSEVTAAQDEQYF	TGTGCCAGCAGTTATACCCTCTACTCGGAAGTTACGGCGGCCCAGGACGAGCAGTACTTC
TRBV6-6	few	TRBJ2-1	TRBD2	14	CASSYSNRLAGLFF	TGTGCCAGCAGTTACTCGAATCGGCTAGCGGGGTTGTTCTTC
TRBV5-1	few	TRBJ1-1	-	14	CASSPGVMNTEAFF	TGCGCCAGCAGCCCAGGGGTTATGAACACTGAAGCTTTCTTT
TRBV19	many	TRBJ1-5	-	14	CASSPTGRNQPQHF	TGTGCCAGCAGCCCTACGGGAAGAAATCAGCCCCAGCATTTT
TRBV12-3/TRBV12-4	many	TRBJ2-5	TRBD1	14	CASSLRTGTQPQYF	TGTGCCAGCAGTCTCCGGACAGGGACGCAGCCCCAGTACTTC
TRBV2	few	TRBJ2-2	TRBD1	15	CASREQGPNTGELFF	TGTGCCAGCAGGGAACAGGGGCCTAACACCGGGGAGCTGTTTTTT
TRBV28	many	TRBJ2-3	TRBD2	16	CASSLRGGSWADTQYF	TGTGCCAGCAGTTTGCGGGGAGGGTCGTGGGCAGATACGCAGTATTTT
TRBV30	few	TRBJ1-1	-	14	CAWSVKPENTEAFF	TGTGCCTGGAGTGTAAAACCGGAGAACACTGAAGCTTTCTTT
TRBV28	few	TRBJ2-5	TRBD2	15	CASSLWTSGSKTQYF	TGTGCCAGCAGTTTATGGACTAGCGGGAGTAAAACCCAGTACTTC
TRBV10-2	many	TRBJ1-1	-	18	CASSDDWGPGALNTEAFF	TGCGCCAGCAGTGACGACTGGGGGCCAGGGGCGTTGAACACTGAAGCTTTCTTT
TRBV7-2	many	TRBJ2-1	-	14	CASSLALRGYEQFF	TGTGCCAGCAGCTTAGCGTTGAGGGGCTATGAGCAGTTCTTC
TRBV7-2	many	TRBJ2-5	-	14	CASSFALNQETQYF	TGTGCCAGCAGCTTTGCGCTCAATCAAGAGACCCAGTACTTC
TRBV6-5	-	TRBJ1-4	-	15	CVSSAGRLTNEKLFF	TGTGTCAGCAGTGCCGGGCGGCTAACTAATGAAAAACTGTTTTTT
TRBV7-3	many	TRBJ1-5	-	14	CASSLKTGREPQHF	TGTGCCAGCAGCTTAAAGACAGGACGGGAGCCCCAGCATTTT
TRBV7-2	few	TRBJ2-2	-	15	CASSKQGTNTGELFF	TGTGCCAGCAGCAAACAGGGAACGAACACCGGGGAGCTGTTTTTT
TRBV11-1	-	TRBJ2-7	TRBD1	15	CASSPDRASYYEQYF	TGTGCCAGCAGCCCGGACAGGGCCTCATACTACGAGCAGTACTTC
TRBV20-1	few	TRBJ2-2	TRBD2	15	CSAATSGRYPGELFF	TGCAGTGCCGCGACTAGCGGGAGATATCCCGGGGAGCTGTTTTTT
TRBV7-3	many	TRBJ2-1	TRBD2	15	CASSLFGTSGNEQFF	TGTGCCAGCAGCTTATTCGGGACTAGCGGAAATGAGCAGTTCTTC
TRBV12-3/TRBV12-4	few	TRBJ2-5	-	13	CASSRHTKETQYF	TGTGCCAGCAGTCGTCACACTAAAGAGACCCAGTACTTC
TRBV4-3	-	TRBJ2-6	TRBD1	18	CASSREGQGLTGANVLTF	TGCGCCAGCAGCCGTGAGGGACAGGGGCTCACTGGGGCCAACGTCCTGACTTTC
TRBV12-3/TRBV12-4	-	TRBJ1-1	-	13	CASDSRVNTEAFF	TGTGCCAGCGACTCCCGGGTGAACACTGAAGCTTTCTTT
TRBV7-6	many	TRBJ2-5	TRBD2	18	CASSRPGTSAGGEETQYF	TGTGCCAGCAGCCGTCCCGGGACTAGCGCGGGGGGGGAAGAGACCCAGTACTTC
TRBV15	many	TRBJ2-6	-	17	CATSKEISGSGANVLTF	TGTGCCACCAGCAAAGAGATATCAGGGTCAGGGGCCAACGTCCTGACTTTC
TRBV20-1	-	TRBJ2-1	-	13	CSANPNQANEQFF	TGCAGTGCTAACCCAAACCAAGCGAATGAGCAGTTCTTC
TRBV2	-	TRBJ2-5	TRBD1	15	CASRGQGVAQETQYF	TGTGCCAGCAGGGGACAGGGGGTCGCCCAAGAGACCCAGTACTTC
TRBV24-1	few	TRBJ2-7	-	13	CATSIRTSYEQYF	TGTGCCACCAGTATAAGAACCTCCTACGAGCAGTACTTC
TRBV12-3/TRBV12-4	many	TRBJ2-1	-	13	CASSMSSYNEQFF	TGTGCCAGCAGTATGAGCTCCTACAATGAGCAGTTCTTC
TRBV7-3	-	TRBJ2-1	-	12	CASSLTKNEQFF	TGTGCCAGCAGCTTAACGAAAAATGAGCAGTTCTTC
TRBV11-2	once	TRBJ2-3	-	14	CASSLDPPPHTQYF	TGTGCCAGCAGCTTAGATCCCCCTCCGCATACGCAGTATTTT
TRBV19	-	TRBJ2-7	TRBD2	17	CASAGVAGDIDQYEQYF	TGTGCCAGTGCCGGAGTAGCGGGAGACATTGACCAGTACGAGCAGTACTTC
TRBV7-2	many	TRBJ2-5	TRBD2	14	CASRLASGVETQYF	TGTGCCAGCCGACTAGCGTCGGGGGTAGAGACCCAGTACTTC
TRBV7-9	many	TRBJ1-4	-	14	CASSLGPNNEKLFF	TGTGCCAGCAGCCTCGGACCGAATAATGAAAAACTGTTTTTT
TRBV6-1	-	TRBJ2-1	TRBD2	13	CALAGVGHNEQFF	TGTGCCTTAGCGGGAGTGGGACACAATGAGCAGTTCTTC
TRBV10-3	many	TRBJ2-1	-	15	CAISESTGPVNEQFF	TGTGCCATCAGTGAGTCGACGGGTCCGGTCAATGAGCAGTTCTTC
TRBV11-1	few	TRBJ2-1	-	13	CASSLVRDNEQFF	TGTGCCAGCAGCTTAGTCCGAGACAATGAGCAGTTCTTC
TRBV5-4	-	TRBJ1-4	-	11	CASSGGGKLFF	TGTGCCAGCAGCGGCGGAGGAAAACTGTTTTTT
TRBV7-6	many	TRBJ1-1	-	15	CASSLAAARSTEAFF	TGTGCCAGCAGCTTAGCGGCGGCGCGGTCCACTGAAGCTTTCTTT
TRBV20-1	few	TRBJ1-6	-	17	CSARGRREGRGDSPLHF	TGCAGTGCTAGAGGGCGAAGGGAGGGAAGGGGAGATTCACCCCTCCACTTT
TRBV3-1	-	TRBJ2-7	-	13	CASSHSALYEQYF	TGTGCCAGCAGCCACTCCGCCCTCTACGAGCAGTACTTC
TRBV27	many	TRBJ1-1	TRBD1	14	CASSSTGIPTEAFF	TGTGCCAGCAGTTCGACAGGGATCCCCACTGAAGCTTTCTTT
TRBV4-1	few	TRBJ1-5	-	16	CASSQEGGLPNQPQHF	TGCGCCAGCAGCCAAGAAGGCGGGCTCCCCAATCAGCCCCAGCATTTT
TRBV11-2	few	TRBJ2-3	TRBD2	17	CASSSYSGRADTDTQYF	TGTGCCAGCAGCTCCTATAGCGGGAGAGCCGACACAGATACGCAGTATTTT
TRBV7-3	many	TRBJ2-1	TRBD1	14	CASSRDRGGNEQFF	TGTGCCAGCAGCCGGGACAGGGGTGGGAATGAGCAGTTCTTC
TRBV10-3	few	TRBJ2-1	-	14	CAISDARGNNEQFF	TGTGCCATCAGTGACGCCAGGGGCAACAATGAGCAGTTCTTC
TRBV19	few	TRBJ1-4	-	17	CASTPRLTESSSEKLFF	TGTGCCAGTACCCCCAGGCTGACAGAATCCAGTTCTGAAAAACTGTTTTTT